Presented here are 15 T cell receptor beta chains from one specimen sequenced in a study of human T cells and chemical hapten exposure. Extraction of total RNA was performed on unfractionated whole blood. TCRdb reanalysed the 5' RACE reads using MiXCR and keeps one entry per CDR3 protein. The data show approximately 80,000 distinct CDR3 sequences, 15% seen once. These receptor sequences come from a female donor in good health.

This clonotype was counted at least ten times. The rearrangement links TRBV6-2 or TRBV6-3 to TRBJ2-1, with D maybe TRBD2 (5 bases). Trimming left V 4 bases short and J 5 bases short, with 9 bases between. The CDR3 has 13 amino acids. Germline V gene data show CDR1 as MNHEY and CDR2 as SVGEGT. CDR3 region: CASSWTLNNEQFF. The CDR3 region has the DNA TGTGCCAGCAGTTGGACTCTAAACAATGAGCAGTTCTTC.

This chain links TRBV3-1 with TRBJ2-5; D is possibly TRBD2 (5 bases). Germline V gives CDR1 LGHDT, CDR2 YNNKEL (reference sequence). The CDR3 totals 14 residues. Trimming shortened V by 2 bases and J by 1 base, and 8 bases separated the two germline ends. CDR3 bases: TGTGCCAGCAGCCAACCGGACTTCCAAGAGACCCAGTACTTC. Residues: CASSQPDFQETQYF.

The sample holds a few counts of this clonotype. The chain links TRBV20-1 to TRBJ2-7; D is undetermined. This CDR3 has 13 residues. V was cut by 1 base and J by 4 bases, with 11 bases left in between. The germline V gene has CDR1 DFQATT and CDR2 SNEGSKA (reference sequence). CDR3 DNA sequence: TGCAGTGCTAGAGGCGACGCCGGGTACGAGCAGTACTTC. Residues: CSARGDAGYEQYF.

The chain carries TRBV29-1 and TRBJ2-7; TRBD1 matches 11 bases. Germline V gives CDR1 SQVTM, CDR2 ANQGSEA. The CDR3 sequence is 13 residues long. The V segment lost 7 bases and the J segment 4 bases; nucleotides outside the gene matches: 6. The CDR3 region has the DNA TGCAGCGGGATGGGACAGGGGGGTTACGAGCAGTACTTC. It codes for CSGMGQGGYEQYF.

The rearrangement joins TRBV7-9 to TRBJ2-3; D is perhaps TRBD2 (6 bases). The CDR3 extends over 17 amino acids. Germline V gives CDR1 SEHNR, CDR2 FQNEAQ (reference sequence). Trimming left V 2 bases short and J 0 bases short, with 15 bases between. The CDR3 spells CASSLPLRGVSTDTQYF. The DNA of the CDR3 is TGTGCCAGCAGCTTACCCCTACGCGGGGTGAGCACAGATACGCAGTATTTT.

The rearrangement links TRBV28 to TRBJ1-4, with a tentative D call TRBD1 (5 bases). V was shortened by 7 bases and J by 2 bases, with 11 bases between the two germline ends. Germline V gene data show CDR1 as MDHEN and CDR2 as SYDVKM. The CDR3 has 14 residues. This CDR3 is CASTLWGTNEKLFF. The CDR3 DNA follows: TGTGCCAGCACCCTGTGGGGGACTAATGAAAAACTGTTTTTT.

The gene calls are TRBV29-1 and TRBJ1-1; D perhaps matches TRBD1 (5 bases). The V end lost 4 bases, the J end lost 5 bases, and 14 bases lay between the germline ends. Per germline, CDR1 SQVTM and CDR2 ANQGSEA. CDR3 length equals 13 residues. CDR3 DNA: TGCAGCGTTGTGGTGGCGCGGGGGACTGAAGCTTTCTTT. Protein product: CSVVVARGTEAFF.

This clonotype was picked up a small number of times. This sequence joins TRBV6-2 or TRBV6-3 and TRBJ1-2, with 7 positions matching TRBD1. Germline V lookup: CDR1 MNHEY, CDR2 SVGEGT. The CDR3 extends over 15 amino acids. J was trimmed by 4 bases and V by 9 bases; bases with no gene match: 14. DNA of the CDR3: TGTGCCAGTCTCCGGAGTGACAGGGACTCCTATGGCTACACCTTC. This translates into CASLRSDRDSYGYTF.

This rearrangement joins TRBV6-5 to TRBJ1-2, with 8 bases aligning to TRBD1. Germline CDR1 MNHEY, CDR2 SVGAGI. CDR3 length: 16 residues. The ends lost 2 bases at V and 8 bases at J; junction bases unmatched: 13. The DNA of the CDR3 is TGTGCCAGCAGTTACGTTTCACTTAAGACAGGGGAGGGCTACACCTTC. It specifies CASSYVSLKTGEGYTF.

V and J are TRBV14 and TRBJ1-2; D is unresolved. The CDR3 is made up of 15 amino acids. Germline CDR1 SGHDN, CDR2 FVKESK. Between the trimmed V and J ends, which lost 3 bases and 0 bases, there was a span of 11 bases. The CDR3 region is CASSQQHGANYGYTF. CDR3 DNA: TGTGCCAGCAGCCAGCAGCATGGAGCTAACTATGGCTACACCTTC.

This clonotype was seen more than once but under ten times. The V call is TRBV20-1, the J call TRBJ1-6, with TRBD1 matching over 11 bases. The CDR3 has 12 amino acids. Germline CDR1 and CDR2: DFQATT and SNEGSKA (reference sequence). With V trimmed by 4 bases and J by 12 bases, 2 bases remained unmatched. The CDR3 nucleotides are TGCAGTGCTACGGACAGGGGGCGACCCCTCCACTTT. Amino acid sequence: CSATDRGRPLHF.

This sequence joins TRBV14 and TRBJ2-7; 9 bases are shared with TRBD2. V trimming: 1 base; J trimming: 4 bases; junction bases outside the gene matches: 8. The length of the CDR3 is 16 residues. Germline values: CDR1 SGHDN, CDR2 FVKESK. This CDR3 is CASSQGPAGGKYEQYF. CDR3 DNA: TGTGCCAGCAGCCAAGGCCCAGCGGGAGGAAAGTACGAGCAGTACTTC.

This clonotype was recorded a few times. As DNA, the CDR3 is TGTGCCAGCGTAGGATTTGAGAACACTGAAGCTTTCTTT. Translation gives CASVGFENTEAFF. This chain joins TRBV27 and TRBJ1-1; D not certain. The CDR3 covers 13 residues. Deletions cut 8 bases from V and 1 base from J, with 11 bases between. Germline-derived CDR1 and CDR2 are MNHEY and SMNVEV (reference sequence).

The chain uses TRBV30 and TRBJ1-5; 8 nucleotides agree with TRBD1. The germline CDR1 and CDR2 sequences are GTSNPN and SVGIG (reference sequence). The CDR3 runs to 15 residues. J lost 0 bases, V lost 5 bases, and 6 bases had no gene match. This CDR3 reads CAWAGQGNSNQPQHF. The CDR3 nucleotides are TGTGCCTGGGCCGGACAGGGCAATAGCAATCAGCCCCAGCATTTT.

This clonotype was counted a few times. This chain connects TRBV20-1 to TRBJ2-1; maybe TRBD2 (5 bases). This CDR3 region has 13 residues. With 7 bases removed from V and 2 bases from J, the gap between germline ends came to 12 bases. Germline CDR1 is DFQATT and CDR2 is SNEGSKA (reference sequence). The CDR3 DNA is TGCAGTGGCGGAGAGGGTACCTACAATGAGCAGTTCTTC. Its protein product is CSGGEGTYNEQFF.